This TCR beta chain was identified during a study of human thymus T cells. The CDR3 contains 15 residues. Looked up from germline, CDR1 is SGHNT and CDR2 is YYREEE (reference sequence). V was pared by 2 bases and J by 2 bases, with 5 bases of the junction left unmatched. A note on this clone: The antigen is undetermined.

Notes on the study in general: The authors found apparently biased V and J gene usage in thymic and blood repertoires. What related research reported was that thymic repertoires overlapped highly among unrelated individuals.

Data came from immunoSEQ multiplex PCR; TCRdb stores just in-frame clones and leaves some out. Among around 70,000 clones listed, approximately 95% were seen once. Thymus tissue for the work was resected from patients undergoing corrective heart surgery. Congenital heart defects were the reason for the corrective surgery that the donors, healthy Finnish infants, were having. The V gene is TRBV5-4, the J gene TRBJ2-3; 7 positions agree with TRBD1. This receptor was identified in a girl less than two years old with a congenital heart defect but otherwise immunologically healthy. The sequenced sample was thymus tissue. The CDR3 DNA reads as TGTGCCAGCAGCTTACCGGGACAGTACACAGATACGCAGTATTTT. As protein: CASSLPGQYTDTQYF.